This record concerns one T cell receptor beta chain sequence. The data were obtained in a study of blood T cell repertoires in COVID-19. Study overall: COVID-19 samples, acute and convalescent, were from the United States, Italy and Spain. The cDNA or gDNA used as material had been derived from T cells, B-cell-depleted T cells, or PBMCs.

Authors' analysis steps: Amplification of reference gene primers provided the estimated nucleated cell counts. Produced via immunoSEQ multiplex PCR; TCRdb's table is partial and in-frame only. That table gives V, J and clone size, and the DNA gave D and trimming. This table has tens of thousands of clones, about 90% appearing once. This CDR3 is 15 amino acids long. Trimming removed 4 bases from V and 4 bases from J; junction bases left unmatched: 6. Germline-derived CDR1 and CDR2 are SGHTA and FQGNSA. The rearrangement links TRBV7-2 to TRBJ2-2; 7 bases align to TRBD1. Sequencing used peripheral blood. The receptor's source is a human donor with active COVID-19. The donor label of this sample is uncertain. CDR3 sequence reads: CASSSRGPTTGELFF. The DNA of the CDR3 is TGTGCCAGCAGCTCGAGGGGGCCGACCACCGGGGAGCTGTTTTTT.